Listed here are 5 T cell receptor beta chains from one sample, sequenced in a study of blood T cells in healthy people across ages. The second PCR ran about 7 to 12 cycles with a sample-barcoded 5' primer and J-beta primers. TCRdb redid the calling of the 5' RACE reads with MiXCR, one entry per CDR3 protein. The data show some 710,000 distinct CDR3 sequences, about 47% seen once. Specimen: blood. The receptor source for this set is a man older than 75 in good health.

This clonotype was detected ten times or more. This chain joins TRBV20-1 and TRBJ2-5; 7 nucleotides line up with TRBD1. Germline assignment: CDR1 DFQATT and CDR2 SNEGSKA (reference sequence). The CDR3 has 12 amino acids. J gave up 4 bases and V 1 base, and 0 bases lay outside the gene matches. CDR3 residues: CSARGQGETQYF. The DNA of the CDR3 is TGCAGTGCTAGAGGACAGGGAGAGACCCAGTACTTC.

The V gene is TRBV20-1, the J gene TRBJ2-1; 15 bases map to TRBD2. The V gene end was trimmed by 3 bases and the J gene end by 11 bases; junction bases not matched to a gene: 11. Germline loops: CDR1 DFQATT, CDR2 SNEGSKA (reference sequence). The CDR3 consists of 16 residues. The DNA of the CDR3 is TGCAGTGCTAGCGGATTCAGGACTAGCGGGGGGGAAAAGCAGTTCTTC. Its protein product is CSASGFRTSGGEKQFF.

The J gene is TRBJ2-5, the V gene TRBV29-1; 7 positions agree with TRBD1. The length of the CDR3 is 13 residues. The trim removed 3 bases at V and 2 bases at J, leaving 3 bases unmatched. Germline V gene data show CDR1 as SQVTM and CDR2 as ANQGSEA. The CDR3 sequence: CSVERGRQETQYF. The CDR3 nucleotides read TGCAGCGTTGAGAGGGGGCGGCAAGAGACCCAGTACTTC.

This clonotype was counted a few times. The chain uses TRBV7-2 and TRBJ1-6; D is possibly TRBD1 (6 bases). There are 16 residues in the CDR3. The V end lost 1 base, the J end lost 4 bases, and 11 bases lay between the germline ends. Germline V gene sequence: CDR1 SGHTA, CDR2 FQGNSA. Here the CDR3 DNA reads TGTGCCAGCAGCTTAGGATACAGGGATTATAATTCACCCCTCCACTTT. This gives the protein CASSLGYRDYNSPLHF.

The chain links TRBV20-1 to TRBJ1-5, with 9 bases that match TRBD1. Germline V gene data show CDR1 as DFQATT and CDR2 as SNEGSKA (reference sequence). This CDR3 is 17 amino acids long. Trimming took 2 bases from V and 7 from J; bases not matched to a gene: 15. The CDR3 spells CSARSPTGGAGMQPQHF. Written as DNA, the CDR3 is TGCAGTGCTAGAAGTCCGACAGGGGGAGCGGGAATGCAGCCCCAGCATTTT.